This T cell receptor (beta chain) came from a study of blood T cell repertoires in COVID-19. CDR3 size: 15 residues. The trim removed 6 bases at V and 3 bases at J, leaving 7 bases unmatched. Germline CDR1 is MDHEN and CDR2 is SYDVKM. Libraries were prepared by immunoSEQ multiplex PCR; TCRdb keeps only in-frame clonotypes and omits some of them. The data contain around 73,000 clones, 82% of them singletons. This rearrangement joins TRBV28 to TRBJ2-1; 8 positions match TRBD1. The specimen was peripheral blood. This TCR derives from an older woman with acute or convalescent COVID-19. CDR3 DNA: TGTGCCAGCAGGCGAACAGGGGGGTACTACAATGAGCAGTTCTTC. Residues: CASRRTGGYYNEQFF.